These 23 T cell receptor beta chains share one sample of origin, sequenced in a study of T cells in Graves' hyperthyroidism and ophthalmopathy. TCR beta CDR3 regions were amplified from RNA transcripts. The TCR CDR3 first-round RT-PCR relied on the HTBI primer set. TCRdb fed the multiplex PCR reads into MiXCR, producing one record per CDR3 protein. The data contain a few hundred thousand distinct CDR3 sequences, around 20% of them singletons. Sequenced sample: blood. All receptors derive from a man between 25 and 39 years old with Graves' ophthalmopathy.

The V gene is TRBV29-1, the J gene TRBJ2-7, with D maybe TRBD1 (5 bases). Trimming stripped 3 bases from V and 5 bases from J, with 14 bases between. The CDR3 has 13 amino acids. Looked up from germline, CDR1 is SQVTM and CDR2 is ANQGSEA. This CDR3 is CSVDGRVGHEQYF. The CDR3 DNA reads as TGCAGCGTTGACGGCAGGGTTGGCCACGAGCAGTACTTC.

This clonotype has ten or more counts. This chain uses TRBV30 with TRBJ2-7; TRBD1 is a possible D gene (6 bases). Trimming cost V 8 bases and J 3 bases, with 17 bases left between them. This CDR3 spans 13 amino acids. Germline lookup yields CDR1 GTSNPN and CDR2 SVGIG (reference sequence). The CDR3 DNA sequence: TGTGCCGCAGACGCCGGGACAAGCTACGAGCAGTACTTC. Its protein product is CAADAGTSYEQYF.

This clonotype appeared a few times. The chain joins TRBV10-3 to TRBJ1-5; perhaps TRBD1 as D (6 bases). CDR3 length: 17 amino acids. V shed 6 bases and J shed 4 bases, with 22 bases lying between them. Per the germline V gene, CDR1 is ENHRY and CDR2 is SYGVKD. CDR3 sequence reads: CAISGAGSAGTNQPQHF. The CDR3 DNA sequence: TGTGCCATCAGCGGCGCCGGTTCGGCAGGGACAAATCAGCCCCAGCATTTT.

V and J are TRBV6-1 and TRBJ1-5; D gene uncertain. Germline V gene data show CDR1 as MNHNS and CDR2 as SASEGT. CDR3 size: 15 residues. V lost 5 bases to trimming and J lost 4 bases, with 15 bases between them. As DNA, the CDR3 is TGTGCCAGCAGTCCCGCGCAGAACAGTAATCAGCCCCAGCATTTT. Translated: CASSPAQNSNQPQHF.

As DNA, the CDR3 is TGTGCCACCAGCAGACCACAGGCGAGCTCCTACAATGAGCAGTTCTTC. Translation: CATSRPQASSYNEQFF. The V gene is TRBV15, the J gene TRBJ2-1; weak D call: TRBD1 (5 bases). CDR1 LNHNV and CDR2 YYDKDF come from the germline V gene (reference sequence). The CDR3 extends over 16 amino acids. V lost 2 bases and J 0 bases, leaving 11 bases between the germline ends.

The J gene is TRBJ1-1, the V gene TRBV20-1; no definite D call. Germline assignment: CDR1 DFQATT and CDR2 SNEGSKA (reference sequence). The CDR3 is 12 residues long. V gave up 0 bases and J gave up 5 bases, with 7 bases separating them. The DNA of the CDR3 is TGCAGTGCTAGAGATGAGGGAACTGAAGCTTTCTTT. It specifies CSARDEGTEAFF.

The rearrangement links TRBV28 to TRBJ1-2; 7 nucleotides line up with TRBD1. Germline V gene data show CDR1 as MDHEN and CDR2 as SYDVKM. There are 12 residues in the CDR3. V shed 7 bases and J 6 bases; nucleotides not matched to a gene: 5. CDR3 DNA: TGTGCCAGCACCAAAGACAGGGATGGCTACACCTTC. Translating gives CASTKDRDGYTF.

This clonotype came up a few times. The rearrangement joins TRBV4-1 to TRBJ1-5, with a tentative D call TRBD1 (6 bases). V lost 2 bases and J lost 4, with 9 bases in between. Germline CDR1 is MGHRA and CDR2 is YSYEKL. The CDR3 is 14 residues long. CDR3 protein: CASSQPQGNQPQHF. CDR3 coding DNA: TGCGCCAGCAGCCAACCGCAGGGGAATCAGCCCCAGCATTTT.

This clonotype was counted a few times. It may be a read error: a sequence one base away is much more abundant. The chain combines TRBV30 with TRBJ1-1; D perhaps matches TRBD1 (6 bases). This CDR3 region has 15 residues. The V gene lost 0 bases and the J gene lost 4 bases, with 15 bases spanning the gap. Germline V lookup: CDR1 GTSNPN, CDR2 SVGIG (reference sequence). The chain's CDR3 is CAWSVLGAGSTEAFF. The CDR3, as DNA: TGTGCCTGGAGTGTACTGGGGGCAGGGTCCACTGAAGCTTTCTTT. Full variable domain (rest looked up from reference TRBV30 and TRBJ1-1): SQTIHQWPATLVQPVGSPLSLECTVEGTSNPNLYWYRQAAGRGLQLLFYSVGIGQISSEVPQNLSASRPQDRQFILSSKKLLLSDSGFYLCAWSVLGAGSTEAFFGQGTRLTVV.

Details on this clonotype: A much larger clonotype is one base distant, so this may be a read error. The rearrangement uses TRBV20-1 and TRBJ1-1; D ambiguous. The V gene lost 0 bases and the J gene lost 3 bases, with 11 bases spanning the gap. This CDR3 spans 14 amino acids. Germline values: CDR1 DFQATT, CDR2 SNEGSKA (reference sequence). This CDR3 is CSARDMGWDTEAFF. In DNA, the CDR3 is TGCAGTGCTAGAGATATGGGGTGGGACACTGAAGCTTTCTTT.

The gene calls are TRBV2 and TRBJ1-4, with D hard to call. Germline V gene data show CDR1 as SNHLY and CDR2 as FYNNEI. The CDR3 length is 14 residues. V was trimmed by 3 bases and J by 7 bases, leaving 12 bases between them. This CDR3 is CASSDVGRSEKLFF. The CDR3 bases are TGTGCCAGCAGTGACGTCGGCCGGAGTGAAAAACTGTTTTTT.

The chain has TRBV6-6 and TRBJ1-1; a possible D gene is TRBD1 (6 bases). The V end was cut by 1 base, the J end by 4 bases, with 13 bases between. Germline CDR1 is MNHNY and CDR2 is SVGAGI (reference sequence). The CDR3 is 15 residues long. As DNA, the CDR3 is TGTGCCAGCAGTTACTTTGGGGGGCTAAGCACTGAAGCTTTCTTT. Amino acid sequence: CASSYFGGLSTEAFF.

This clonotype was observed many times. The gene calls are TRBV28 and TRBJ2-1, with D unclear. Germline CDR1 and CDR2: MDHEN and SYDVKM. The V end lost 5 bases, the J end lost 3 bases, and 14 bases lay between the germline ends. CDR3 length equals 15 residues. Here the CDR3 DNA reads TGTGCCAGCAGTCCATATCGGACCTTCTACAATGAGCAGTTCTTC. Translation: CASSPYRTFYNEQFF.

This rearrangement joins TRBV3-1 to TRBJ2-7; tentatively, D is TRBD1 (6 bases). V lost 0 bases and J 2 bases, leaving 14 bases between the germline ends. The CDR3 length is 16 residues. The germline V gene encodes CDR1 LGHDT and CDR2 YNNKEL (reference sequence). The CDR3 is CASSQDFTRGTYEQYF. CDR3 bases: TGTGCCAGCAGCCAAGATTTCACTAGGGGGACCTACGAGCAGTACTTC.

The table lists this clonotype with many counts. The genes are TRBV12-3 or TRBV12-4 and TRBJ2-5; the D is unclear. This CDR3 comprises 14 residues. V was pared by 7 bases and J by 4 bases, with 16 bases between. The CDR3 nucleotides read TGTGCCAGCACCTCCTCACCCGGGCGAGAGACCCAGTACTTC. Protein product: CASTSSPGRETQYF.

This clonotype has more than one count but fewer than ten. The rearrangement uses TRBV9 and TRBJ1-3; possible D gene TRBD1, 6 bases. The CDR3 is made up of 15 amino acids. Germline lookup yields CDR1 SGDLS and CDR2 YYNGEE. Trimming shortened V by 3 bases and J by 0 bases, and 10 bases separated the two germline ends. CDR3 amino acids: CASSAGTYSGNTIYF. CDR3 DNA sequence: TGTGCCAGCAGCGCCGGGACATACTCTGGAAACACCATATATTTT.

V usage is TRBV4-2 and J usage is TRBJ2-1, with 8 bases matching TRBD2. The germline gives CDR1 LGHNA, CDR2 YNFKEQ. This CDR3 region has 18 residues. Losses at the gene ends were 0 bases for V and 4 bases for J; bases not matched to a gene: 11. In nucleotides, the CDR3 is TGTGCCAGCAGCCAAGATTCTACGAGCGGCGGGAGGTACAATGAGCAGTTCTTC. Its protein is CASSQDSTSGGRYNEQFF.

The chain uses TRBV27 and TRBJ2-3; possibly TRBD1 for D (5 bases). The CDR3 runs to 13 residues. Per germline, CDR1 MNHEY and CDR2 SMNVEV (reference sequence). Trimming pared 6 bases from V and 3 bases from J, leaving 10 bases between. DNA of the CDR3: TGTGCCAGCAGCTCAGGGTTGACAGATACGCAGTATTTT. Amino acids: CASSSGLTDTQYF.

V is TRBV6-1 and J is TRBJ2-3; 11 nucleotides align to TRBD2. Germline CDR1 MNHNS, CDR2 SASEGT. The CDR3 length is 15 residues. J gave up 6 bases and V 5 bases, and 7 bases lay outside the gene matches. CDR3 nucleotide sequence: TGTGCCAGCAGTAGGACTAGCGGGCCTGTGGATACGCAGTATTTT. Translation: CASSRTSGPVDTQYF.

The chain uses TRBV28 and TRBJ2-1; D may be TRBD1 (5 bases). The CDR3 has 18 residues. Deletions cut 5 bases from V and 0 bases from J, with 20 bases between. Germline CDR1 MDHEN, CDR2 SYDVKM. The CDR3: CASSPTLLGVSSYNEQFF. CDR3 DNA: TGTGCCAGCAGTCCGACCCTCCTAGGGGTGAGCTCCTACAATGAGCAGTTCTTC.

This clonotype was detected only a few times. The chain joins TRBV7-2 to TRBJ2-1; 13 nucleotides match TRBD2. J was trimmed by 8 bases and V by 4 bases; bases with no gene match: 5. Germline loops: CDR1 SGHTA, CDR2 FQGNSA. The CDR3 is 15 residues long. The CDR3 region is CASSSRTSGSYEQFF. DNA of the CDR3: TGTGCCAGCAGCTCCAGGACTAGCGGGAGTTATGAGCAGTTCTTC. Full variable domain (missing parts from reference TRBV7-2 and TRBJ2-1): GAGVSQSPSNKVTEKGKDVELRCDPISGHTALYWYRQSLGQGLEFLIYFQGNSAPDKSGLPSDRFSAERTGGSVSTLTIQRTQQEDSAVYLCASSSRTSGSYEQFFGPGTRLTVL.

The chain carries TRBV7-8 and TRBJ2-3; D is possibly TRBD2 (5 bases). V gave up 1 base and J gave up 2 bases, with 10 bases separating them. This CDR3 is 15 amino acids long. From germline, CDR1 is SGHVS and CDR2 FQNEAQ. In DNA, the CDR3 is TGTGCCAGCAGCTTAGAGAGCGGAAACACAGATACGCAGTATTTT. Its protein product is CASSLESGNTDTQYF.

The sample holds many counts of this clonotype. The chain has TRBV3-1 and TRBJ2-3; unclear D gene. There are 14 residues in the CDR3. The germline V gene has CDR1 LGHDT and CDR2 YNNKEL (reference sequence). V dropped 1 base and J dropped 0 bases, with 5 bases sitting between them. CDR3 in amino acids: CASSQAGSTDTQYF. The CDR3 DNA sequence: TGTGCCAGCAGCCAAGCGGGTAGCACAGATACGCAGTATTTT.